This T cell receptor beta chain was found in a study of control samples from healthy donors and cancer patients. This CDR3 contains 13 residues. V was shortened by 3 bases and J by 5 bases, with 13 bases between the two germline ends. Per the germline V gene, CDR1 is DFQATT and CDR2 is SNEGSKA (reference sequence). The table came from immunoSEQ multiplex PCR; TCRdb's copy has only in-frame clones and leaves some out. Seen here are 150,000 to 200,000 clones, around nine tenths observed once, and the top ten hold around 1.5%. The chain links TRBV20-1 to TRBJ1-2, with D maybe TRBD1 (6 bases). Specimen: blood. The clonotype was recovered from a man in his thirties or forties in good health. In nucleotides, the CDR3 is TGCAGTGCTAGTTCGCAGGGGTTATATGGCTACACCTTC. It encodes CSASSQGLYGYTF.